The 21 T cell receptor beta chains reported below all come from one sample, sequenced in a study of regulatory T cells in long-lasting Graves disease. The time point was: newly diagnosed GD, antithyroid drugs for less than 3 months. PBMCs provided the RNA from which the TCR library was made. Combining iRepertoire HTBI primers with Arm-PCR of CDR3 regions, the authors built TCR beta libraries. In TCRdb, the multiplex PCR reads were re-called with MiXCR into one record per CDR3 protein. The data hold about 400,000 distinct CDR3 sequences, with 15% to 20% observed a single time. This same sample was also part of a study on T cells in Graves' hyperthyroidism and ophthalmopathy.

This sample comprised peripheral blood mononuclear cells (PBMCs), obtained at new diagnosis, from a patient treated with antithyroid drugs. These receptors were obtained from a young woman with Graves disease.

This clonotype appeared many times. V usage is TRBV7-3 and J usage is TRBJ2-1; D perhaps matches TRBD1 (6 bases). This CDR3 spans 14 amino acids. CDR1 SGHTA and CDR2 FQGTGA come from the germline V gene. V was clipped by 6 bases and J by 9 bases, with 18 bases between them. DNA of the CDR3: TGTGCCAGCAGGCAACAGGGTACAATCGGTGAGCAGTTCTTC. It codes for CASRQQGTIGEQFF.

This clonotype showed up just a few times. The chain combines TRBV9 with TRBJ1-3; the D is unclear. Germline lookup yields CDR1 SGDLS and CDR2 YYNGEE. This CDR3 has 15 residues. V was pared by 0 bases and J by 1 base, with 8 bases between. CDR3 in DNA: TGTGCCAGCAGCGTAGAACCCGGGTCTGGAAACACCATATATTTT. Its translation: CASSVEPGSGNTIYF.

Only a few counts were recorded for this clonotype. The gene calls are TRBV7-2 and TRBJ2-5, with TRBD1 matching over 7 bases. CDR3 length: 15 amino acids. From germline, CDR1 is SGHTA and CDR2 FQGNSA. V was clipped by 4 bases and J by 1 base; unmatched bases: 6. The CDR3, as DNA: TGTGCCAGCAGCTCCGGGACAGTAAGCCAAGAGACCCAGTACTTC. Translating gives CASSSGTVSQETQYF.

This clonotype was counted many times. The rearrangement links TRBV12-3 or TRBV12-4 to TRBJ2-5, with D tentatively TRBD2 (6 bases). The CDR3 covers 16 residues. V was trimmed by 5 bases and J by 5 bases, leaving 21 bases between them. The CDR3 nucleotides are TGTGCCAGCAGTCCCGAAGGGACTCTAGCCAGCGAGACCCAGTACTTC. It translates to CASSPEGTLASETQYF.

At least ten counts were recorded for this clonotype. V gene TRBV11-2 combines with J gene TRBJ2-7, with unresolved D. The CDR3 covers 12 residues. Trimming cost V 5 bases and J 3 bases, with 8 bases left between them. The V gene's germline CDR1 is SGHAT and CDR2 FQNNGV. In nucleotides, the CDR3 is TGTGCCAGCAGCCAAGAAGGCTACGAGCAGTACTTC. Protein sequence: CASSQEGYEQYF.

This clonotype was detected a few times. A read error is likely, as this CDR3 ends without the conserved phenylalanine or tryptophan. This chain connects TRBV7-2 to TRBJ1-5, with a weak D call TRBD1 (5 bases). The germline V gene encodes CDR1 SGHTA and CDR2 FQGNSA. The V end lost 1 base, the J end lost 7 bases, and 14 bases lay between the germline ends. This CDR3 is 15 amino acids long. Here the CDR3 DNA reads TGTGCCAGCAGCTTAGTTTCAGGGATAGACCAGCCCCAGCATTCT. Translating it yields CASSLVSGIDQPQHS.

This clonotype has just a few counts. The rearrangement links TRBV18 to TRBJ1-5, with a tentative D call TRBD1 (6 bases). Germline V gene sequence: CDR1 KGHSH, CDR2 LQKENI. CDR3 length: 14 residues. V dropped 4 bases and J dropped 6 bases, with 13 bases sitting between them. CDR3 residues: CASSQHVGAQPQHF. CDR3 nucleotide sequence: TGTGCCAGCTCACAACATGTGGGGGCTCAGCCCCAGCATTTT. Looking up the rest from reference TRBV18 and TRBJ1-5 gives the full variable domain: NAGVMQNPRHLVRRRGQEARLRCSPMKGHSHVYWYRQLPEEGLKFMVYLQKENIIDESGMPKERFSAEFPKEGPSILRIQQVVRGDSAAYFCASSQHVGAQPQHFGDGTRLSIL.

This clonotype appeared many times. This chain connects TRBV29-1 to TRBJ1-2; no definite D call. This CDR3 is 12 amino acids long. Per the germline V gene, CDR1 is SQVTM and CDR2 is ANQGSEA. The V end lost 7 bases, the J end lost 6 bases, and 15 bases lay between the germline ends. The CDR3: CSAVDGSDGYTF. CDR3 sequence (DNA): TGCAGCGCAGTGGACGGCTCTGATGGCTACACCTTC.

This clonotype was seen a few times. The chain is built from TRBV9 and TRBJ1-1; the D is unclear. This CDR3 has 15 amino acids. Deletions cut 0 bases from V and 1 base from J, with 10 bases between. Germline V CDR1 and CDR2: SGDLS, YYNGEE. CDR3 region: CASSVGSVTNTEAFF. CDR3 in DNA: TGTGCCAGCAGCGTAGGGAGCGTAACGAACACTGAAGCTTTCTTT.

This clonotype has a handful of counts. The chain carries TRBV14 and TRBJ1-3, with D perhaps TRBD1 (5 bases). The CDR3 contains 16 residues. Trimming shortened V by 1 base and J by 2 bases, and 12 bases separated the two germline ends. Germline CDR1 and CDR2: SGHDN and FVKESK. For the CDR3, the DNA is TGTGCCAGCAGCCAAGGTTTGGGGGGAGCTGGAAACACCATATATTTT. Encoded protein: CASSQGLGGAGNTIYF.

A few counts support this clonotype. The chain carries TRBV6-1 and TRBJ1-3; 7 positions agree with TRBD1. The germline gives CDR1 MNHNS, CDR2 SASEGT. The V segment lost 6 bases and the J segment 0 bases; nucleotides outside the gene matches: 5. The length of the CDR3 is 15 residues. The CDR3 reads CASSPDRISGNTIYF. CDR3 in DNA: TGTGCCAGCAGCCCGGACAGGATCTCTGGAAACACCATATATTTT.

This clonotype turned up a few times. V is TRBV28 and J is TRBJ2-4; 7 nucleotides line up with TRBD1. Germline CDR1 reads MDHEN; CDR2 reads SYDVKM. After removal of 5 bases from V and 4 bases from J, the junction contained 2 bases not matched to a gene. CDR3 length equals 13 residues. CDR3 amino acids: CASSMTGKNIQYF. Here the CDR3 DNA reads TGTGCCAGCAGTATGACAGGGAAAAACATTCAGTACTTC.

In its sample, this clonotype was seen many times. The CDR3 loop is CASSSPGQLKNSGANVLTF. In DNA form, the CDR3 reads TGTGCCAGCAGTTCCCCGGGACAGCTAAAGAACTCTGGGGCCAACGTCCTGACTTTC. The chain recombines TRBV27 with TRBJ2-6; TRBD1 agrees at 7 bases. The V segment lost 4 bases and the J segment 0 bases; nucleotides outside the gene matches: 12. From germline, CDR1 is MNHEY and CDR2 SMNVEV (reference sequence). The CDR3 has 19 residues.

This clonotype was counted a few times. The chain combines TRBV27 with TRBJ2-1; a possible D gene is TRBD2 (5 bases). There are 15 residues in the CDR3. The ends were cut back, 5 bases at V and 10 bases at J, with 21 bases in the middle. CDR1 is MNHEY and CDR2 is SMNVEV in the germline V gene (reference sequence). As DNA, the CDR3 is TGTGCCAGCAGTCTCCACCCCCGGACTGCAGGAGAGCAGTTCTTC. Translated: CASSLHPRTAGEQFF.

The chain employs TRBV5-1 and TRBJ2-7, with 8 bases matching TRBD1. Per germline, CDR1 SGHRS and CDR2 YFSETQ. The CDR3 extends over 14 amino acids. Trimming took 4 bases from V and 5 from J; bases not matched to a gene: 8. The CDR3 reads CASSSRTGYNEQYF. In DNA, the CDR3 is TGCGCCAGCAGCAGCCGGACAGGGTACAACGAGCAGTACTTC.

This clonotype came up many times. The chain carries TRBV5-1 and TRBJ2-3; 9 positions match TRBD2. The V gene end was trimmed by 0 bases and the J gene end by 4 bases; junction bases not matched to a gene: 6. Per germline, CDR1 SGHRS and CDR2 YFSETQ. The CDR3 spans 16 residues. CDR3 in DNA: TGCGCCAGCAGCTTGGACCAGCGGGGGGCGGCAGATACGCAGTATTTT. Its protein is CASSLDQRGAADTQYF.

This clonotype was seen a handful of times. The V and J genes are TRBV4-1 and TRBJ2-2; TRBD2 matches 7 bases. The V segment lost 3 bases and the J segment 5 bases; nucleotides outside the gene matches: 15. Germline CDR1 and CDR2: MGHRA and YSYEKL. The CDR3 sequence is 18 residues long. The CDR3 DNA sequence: TGCGCCAGCAGCCAGGCCTCGACTAGCCCAACCCTAACCGGGGAGCTGTTTTTT. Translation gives CASSQASTSPTLTGELFF.

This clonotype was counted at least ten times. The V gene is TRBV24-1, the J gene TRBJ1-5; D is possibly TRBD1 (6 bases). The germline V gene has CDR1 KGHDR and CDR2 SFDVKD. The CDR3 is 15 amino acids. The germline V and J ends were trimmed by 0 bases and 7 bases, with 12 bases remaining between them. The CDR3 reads CATSDLRGSNQPQHF. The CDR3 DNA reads TGTGCCACCAGTGATTTGAGGGGGTCAAACCAGCCCCAGCATTTT.

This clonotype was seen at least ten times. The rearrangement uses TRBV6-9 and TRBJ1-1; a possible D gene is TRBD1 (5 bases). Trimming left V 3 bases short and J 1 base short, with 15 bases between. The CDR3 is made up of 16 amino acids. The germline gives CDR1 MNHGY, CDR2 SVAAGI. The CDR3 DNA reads TGTGCCAGCAGTTACCGGGACGTAGGACCGAACACTGAAGCTTTCTTT. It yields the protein CASSYRDVGPNTEAFF.

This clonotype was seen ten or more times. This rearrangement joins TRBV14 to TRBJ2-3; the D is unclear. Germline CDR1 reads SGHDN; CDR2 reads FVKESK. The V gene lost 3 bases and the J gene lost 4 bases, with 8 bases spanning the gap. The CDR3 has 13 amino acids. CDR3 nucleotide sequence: TGTGCCAGCAGCCAGGACCAGGCAGATACGCAGTATTTT. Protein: CASSQDQADTQYF.

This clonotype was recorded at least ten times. The CDR3 is CASSLGLAGVRPQETQYF. CDR3 DNA: TGTGCCAGCAGCTTGGGACTAGCGGGCGTCCGACCGCAAGAGACCCAGTACTTC. This chain links TRBV7-9 with TRBJ2-5, with TRBD2 identical over 12 bases. This CDR3 spans 18 amino acids. The ends lost 3 bases at V and 2 bases at J; junction bases unmatched: 10. The germline V gene encodes CDR1 SEHNR and CDR2 FQNEAQ (reference sequence).